The 15 T cell receptor beta chains in this list originate from one sample, sequenced in a study of T cell responses to AZD1222 COVID-19 vaccine (dated by TCRdb to about 2021). Library preparation used the immunoSEQ multiplex PCR assay. TCRdb holds this immuneACCESS table with in-frame rearrangements only. Some clones are missing; in checked studies, unresolved V genes explain under half, and the rest has no known cause. This sample has fewer than 90,000 clones in its table, and approximately 86% of those were observed once. Together, the top ten hold about 6% of the sample. According to the study, the label for this sample's time point signals: about 28 days (+/-7) after the second vaccine dose. This specimen was peripheral blood, taken 28 days after the second AZD1222 dose. The receptor set was obtained from an adult who received the AZD1222 COVID-19 vaccine.

The CDR3 sequence is CASSDKDLGGWLHNSPLHF. CDR3 sequence (DNA): TGTGCCAGCAGCGACAAGGACCTGGGCGGGTGGTTGCATAATTCACCCCTCCACTTT. V is TRBV21-1 and J is TRBJ1-6. TRBV21-1 is a pseudogene. The CDR3 consists of 19 residues.

The chain carries TRBV29-1 and TRBJ2-2; 7 bases line up with TRBD1. The CDR3 is 14 residues long. The V segment lost 7 bases and the J segment 4 bases; nucleotides outside the gene matches: 9. The germline gives CDR1 SQVTM, CDR2 ANQGSEA. CDR3 loop: CSATGVEGTGELFF. The DNA for the CDR3 is TGCAGCGCCACAGGGGTTGAGGGCACCGGGGAGCTGTTTTTT.

CDR3 bases: TGTGCCATCAGTGATCGGGAGTCCTACGAGCAGTACTTC. This gives the protein CAISDRESYEQYF. The chain has TRBV10-3 and TRBJ2-7; the D gene is possibly TRBD2 (6 bases). Germline CDR1 reads ENHRY; CDR2 reads SYGVKD. The CDR3 extends over 13 amino acids. V gave up 3 bases and J gave up 1 base, with 7 bases separating them.

This clone appeared once. The V gene is TRBV27, the J gene TRBJ2-7; tentative D call: TRBD2 (5 bases). V shed 8 bases and J shed 0 bases, with 11 bases lying between them. The germline gives CDR1 MNHEY, CDR2 SMNVEV (reference sequence). The CDR3 covers 13 residues. CDR3 amino acids: CASATTSSYEQYF. Written as DNA, the CDR3 is TGTGCCAGCGCGACTACGAGCTCCTACGAGCAGTACTTC.

This clone was recorded once. V and J are TRBV11-3 and TRBJ1-1; no firm D call. The CDR3 runs 12 residues. Germline CDR1 SGHNT, CDR2 YENEEA. V lost 6 bases, J lost 5 bases, and 10 bases lay in between. CDR3 in amino acids: CASSEDGTEAFF. The DNA of the CDR3 is TGTGCCAGCAGTGAGGATGGGACTGAAGCTTTCTTT. Based on the CDR3 plus reference TRBV11-3 and TRBJ1-1, the full variable domain is EAGVVQSPRYKIIEKKQPVAFWCNPISGHNTLYWYLQNLGQGPELLIRYENEEAVDDSQLPKDRFSAERLKGVDSTLKIQPAELGDSAVYLCASSEDGTEAFFGQGTRLTVV.

V usage is TRBV19 and J usage is TRBJ2-5; 8 nucleotides agree with TRBD1. J lost 5 bases, V lost 6 bases, and 8 bases had no gene match. Per the germline V gene, CDR1 is LNHDA and CDR2 is SQIVND (reference sequence). The CDR3 loop spans 14 amino acids. This CDR3 reads CASRKTGEIETQYF. As DNA, the CDR3 is TGTGCCAGTAGAAAGACAGGGGAGATTGAGACCCAGTACTTC.

The V call is TRBV3-1 (or the pseudogene TRBV3-2), the J call TRBJ2-1, with 13 bases that match TRBD2. V dropped 0 bases and J dropped 2; count of bases not matched to a gene: 4. Germline V gene lookup returns CDR1 LGHDT and CDR2 YNNKEL (reference sequence). CDR3 length: 18 residues. In DNA form, the CDR3 reads TGTGCCAGCAGCCAAGATTGGACTAGCGGGAGCCCCTACAATGAGCAGTTCTTC. Protein: CASSQDWTSGSPYNEQFF.

This clone has just one count. The genes are TRBV18 and TRBJ1-1; D is possibly TRBD1 (6 bases). The V end lost 1 base, the J end lost 1 base, and 13 bases lay between the germline ends. The CDR3 has 16 amino acids. CDR1 and CDR2 from the germline V gene are KGHSH and LQKENI. The CDR3 spells CASSPRQGPANTEAFF. DNA of the CDR3: TGTGCCAGCTCACCACGTCAGGGGCCCGCGAACACTGAAGCTTTCTTT.

This clone came up a few times. The chain is built from TRBV7-9 and TRBJ1-6; 7 bases line up with TRBD1. Looked up from germline, CDR1 is SEHNR and CDR2 is FQNEAQ (reference sequence). The CDR3 contains 15 residues. V was pared by 5 bases and J by 7 bases, with 8 bases of the junction left unmatched. This CDR3 reads CASSPGDSLNSPLHF. CDR3 nucleotide sequence: TGTGCCAGCAGCCCCGGGGACAGCTTGAATTCACCCCTCCACTTT.

This chain uses TRBV7-2 with TRBJ2-3; TRBD1 might be the D (5 bases). The V end was cut by 6 bases, the J end by 4 bases, with 8 bases between. The CDR3 covers 12 residues. Germline V gene lookup returns CDR1 SGHTA and CDR2 FQGNSA. CDR3 DNA sequence: TGTGCCAGCAGGATACAGGCAGATACGCAGTATTTT. Amino acids: CASRIQADTQYF.

This chain uses TRBV18 with TRBJ2-5; D uncertain. The ends were cut back, 0 bases at V and 5 bases at J, with 13 bases in the middle. The CDR3 has 15 residues. Germline V CDR1 and CDR2: KGHSH, LQKENI. The CDR3 bases are TGTGCCAGCTCACCACCGGGCCTAACCCGGGAGACCCAGTACTTC. This codes for CASSPPGLTRETQYF.

The chain employs TRBV19 and TRBJ2-2; D may be TRBD1 (7 bases). The CDR3 extends over 15 amino acids. The germline gives CDR1 LNHDA, CDR2 SQIVND (reference sequence). V was trimmed by 4 bases and J by 3 bases, leaving 12 bases between them. As DNA, the CDR3 is TGTGCCAGTAGTAGGGGGGACAGAGACACCGGGGAGCTGTTTTTT. Translation gives CASSRGDRDTGELFF.

The chain employs TRBV13 and TRBJ2-1; TRBD2 aligns across 7 bases. The germline CDR1 and CDR2 sequences are PRHDT and FYEKMQ (reference sequence). After removal of 5 bases from V and 4 bases from J, the junction contained 8 bases not matched to a gene. The CDR3 loop spans 15 amino acids. This CDR3 reads CASSLRGESYNEQFF. The DNA for the CDR3 is TGTGCCAGCAGCCTACGGGGGGAATCATACAATGAGCAGTTCTTC.

Only one count was recorded for this clone. This chain links TRBV27 with TRBJ1-3; the match to TRBD1 covers 10 bases. Germline V CDR1 and CDR2: MNHEY, SMNVEV (reference sequence). CDR3 length equals 17 residues. V dropped 4 bases and J dropped 0; count of bases not matched to a gene: 6. CDR3 protein: CASSSGQGDLSGNTIYF. CDR3 nucleotides: TGTGCCAGCAGTTCTGGACAGGGGGATCTCTCTGGAAACACCATATATTTT.

This chain joins TRBV10-3 and TRBJ2-5; maybe TRBD2 (5 bases). V lost 10 bases, J lost 2 bases, and 11 bases lay in between. Looked up from germline, CDR1 is ENHRY and CDR2 is SYGVKD. The CDR3 runs to 12 residues. The CDR3, as DNA: TGTGCCACCTCGACTACACAAGAGACCCAGTACTTC. Its translation: CATSTTQETQYF.